A single sample gave rise to the 11 T cell receptor beta chains below, sequenced in a study of Graves' ophthalmopathy and Graves' hyperthyroidism. Transcripts of RNA were the source for amplifying TCR beta CDR3 regions. HTBI primers primed a first-round RT-PCR, and a second-round multiplex PCR followed. TCRdb reprocessed the multiplex PCR reads with MiXCR, giving one entry per CDR3 protein. Here the sample spans fewer than 600,000 distinct CDR3 sequences, over 13% being singletons. Specimen: blood. The receptors were gathered from a woman in her 30s with Graves' ophthalmopathy.

A word on this clonotype: One end of the junction does not line up with germline, which may come from a read error. The V and J genes are TRBV6-5 and TRBJ2-2; possible D gene TRBD2, 5 bases. Per germline, CDR1 MNHEY and CDR2 SVGAGI. The CDR3 is made up of 14 amino acids. In nucleotides, the CDR3 is TGTGCCAGCAGTTACTCGCTTCGGTCCGGGGATCTGTTTTTT. This codes for CASSYSLRSGDLFF.

Ten or more counts support this clonotype. The chain couples TRBV20-1 to TRBJ1-1; 7 bases fit TRBD1. In germline, CDR1 is DFQATT, CDR2 SNEGSKA (reference sequence). After removal of 6 bases from V and 3 bases from J, the junction contained 7 bases not matched to a gene. The CDR3 has 13 amino acids. DNA of the CDR3: TGCAGTGCAGCGGGACAGTATTACACTGAAGCTTTCTTT. Encoded protein: CSAAGQYYTEAFF.

This clonotype was counted many times. The chain combines TRBV6-2 or TRBV6-3 with TRBJ1-5; no reliable D call. V dropped 8 bases and J dropped 6 bases, with 5 bases sitting between them. This CDR3 spans 10 amino acids. Germline-derived CDR1 and CDR2 are MNHEY and SVGEGT. This CDR3 reads CASPPQPQHF. DNA of the CDR3: TGTGCCAGCCCCCCTCAGCCCCAGCATTTT.

A few counts support this clonotype. CDR3 sequence: CASTEEVTPRVQYF. CDR3 DNA sequence: TGTGCCAGCACCGAAGAGGTTACCCCACGGGTGCAGTACTTC. The V call is TRBV12-3 or TRBV12-4, the J call TRBJ2-7; D is undetermined. V lost 7 bases, J lost 9 bases, and 22 bases lay in between. The CDR3 consists of 14 residues.

The chain has TRBV2 and TRBJ1-2; no firm D call. Germline V lookup: CDR1 SNHLY, CDR2 FYNNEI. This CDR3 has 10 residues. Trimming shortened V by 11 bases and J by 3 bases, and 7 bases separated the two germline ends. The DNA for the CDR3 is TGTGCCGGGTCATACTATGGCTACACCTTC. This sequence encodes CAGSYYGYTF.

This clonotype was recorded many times. The rearrangement joins TRBV12-3 or TRBV12-4 to TRBJ2-7; D is uncertain. The CDR3 totals 15 residues. V shed 7 bases and J shed 0 bases, with 16 bases lying between them. The CDR3 nucleotides are TGTGCCAGCATAACGCAGGCGCCGCGCTCCTACGAGCAGTACTTC. Translating it yields CASITQAPRSYEQYF.

This clonotype has a handful of counts. The chain couples TRBV4-1 to TRBJ1-1; D not certain. V was clipped by 1 base and J by 6 bases, with 12 bases between them. The CDR3 is 14 amino acids. Germline lookup yields CDR1 MGHRA and CDR2 YSYEKL. CDR3 sequence reads: CASSQGLEKPEAFF. The CDR3 DNA reads as TGCGCCAGCAGCCAAGGACTGGAGAAACCTGAAGCTTTCTTT.

This clonotype was seen ten or more times. The V gene is TRBV6-5, the J gene TRBJ1-1, with TRBD1 identical over 7 bases. CDR1 MNHEY and CDR2 SVGAGI come from the germline V gene. V lost 5 bases and J lost 3; bases outside the gene matches: 9. The CDR3 has 15 amino acids. As DNA, the CDR3 is TGTGCCAGCAGTAGGACCGGGACAGTCCACACTGAAGCTTTCTTT. Its protein product is CASSRTGTVHTEAFF.

This clonotype was counted many times. The chain carries TRBV7-2 and TRBJ2-7; weak D call: TRBD1 (8 bases). V gave up 5 bases and J gave up 6 bases, with 17 bases separating them. Per germline, CDR1 SGHTA and CDR2 FQGNSA. This CDR3 comprises 14 residues. This CDR3 is CASSPGQGGVEQYF. CDR3 coding DNA: TGTGCCAGCAGCCCTGGACAGGGAGGGGTCGAGCAGTACTTC.

This clonotype was picked up many times. The CDR3 DNA is TGTGCCAGCAGCCAAGGCCCCGGGGAGCTGTTTTTT. Protein: CASSQGPGELFF. This chain uses TRBV7-3 with TRBJ2-2; D call uncertain. The CDR3 sequence is 12 residues long. V dropped 5 bases and J dropped 6 bases, with 7 bases sitting between them. The germline V gene has CDR1 SGHTA and CDR2 FQGTGA.

This clonotype was observed a few times. A read error may explain this, as a much larger clone is one base away. The chain carries TRBV7-2 and TRBJ1-6; no reliable D call. This CDR3 is 13 amino acids long. CDR1 and CDR2 from the germline V gene are SGHTA and FQGNSA. The CDR3: CASSLGSVSHLHF. The CDR3 DNA reads as TGTGCCAGCAGCTTAGGGTCGGTGTCACACCTCCACTTT.